A single sample is the source of the 32 T cell receptor beta chains below, sequenced in a study of T cells in women clearing cervical HPV infection. Sequencing used immunoSEQ multiplex PCR; TCRdb keeps in-frame clones, though not all of them. The sample table includes 20,000 to 25,000 clones. The sequenced sample consisted of blood buffy coat. All receptors come from a woman aged 18 to 75 with a cervical HPV16 infection that either progressed to CIN3+ or cleared (not recorded which).

Worth noting for this clone: The DNA ends 3 residues before the CDR3 does, and the rest of the CDR3 is filled in from the germline J gene. The chain couples TRBV7-3 to TRBJ2-3, with 7 nucleotides matching TRBD1. Germline CDR1 SGHTA, CDR2 FQGTGA. CDR3 length: 15 residues. CDR3 DNA, as far as it was read: TGTGCCAGCAGCCCCGGACAGGCCCAGGTTTATGCG. Its translation is CASSPGQAQVYA. The complete CDR3 protein is CASSPGQAQVYAQYF.

About this clone: The CDR3 end is not reached by the read, which stops 3 residues before it; the germline J gene fills it in. This sequence joins TRBV12-3 or TRBV12-4 and TRBJ2-4; 9 bases fit TRBD1. V lost 6 bases, J lost 1 base, and 10 bases stayed unmatched. The CDR3 extends over 17 amino acids. CDR3 sequence reads: CASRGQGRPSAKNIQYF. CDR3 bases read: TGTGCCAGCAGGGGACAGGGTAGGCCGTCGGCCAAAAACATT.

Notes on this clone: The sequence runs out 3 residues before the end of the CDR3; the remainder is reconstructed from the germline J gene. The V and J genes are TRBV20-1 and TRBJ2-5, with TRBD1 matching 8 bases. This CDR3 has 13 amino acids. V shed 3 bases and J 2 bases; nucleotides not matched to a gene: 2. Germline assignment: CDR1 DFQATT and CDR2 SNEGSKA (reference sequence). The sequenced part of the CDR3 DNA is TGCAGTGCTAGCCGACAGGGGCAAGAGACC. Translating gives CSASRQGQET. The entire CDR3 is CSASRQGQETQYF.

A word on this clone: The sequence runs out 3 residues before the end of the CDR3; the remainder is reconstructed from the germline J gene. The J gene is TRBJ2-7, the V gene TRBV5-6; 13 bases are shared with TRBD2. Germline trimming cut 5 bases from V and 6 bases from J; bases unmatched to any gene: 8. CDR1 is SGHDT and CDR2 is YYEEEE in the germline V gene. This CDR3 spans 15 amino acids. CDR3 protein: CASSKTSGRLSEQYF. The sequenced CDR3 bases are TGTGCCAGCAGTAAGACTAGCGGGAGGTTGAGCGAG. Filled out from reference TRBV5-6 and TRBJ2-7, the complete variable domain reads DAGVTQSPTHLIKTRGQQVTLRCSPKSGHDTVSWYQQALGQGPQFIFQYYEEEERQRGNFPDRFSGHQFPNYSSELNVNALLLGDSALYLCASSKTSGRLSEQYFGPGTRLTVT.

Remarks on this clone: The CDR3 extends 3 residues past the end of the read, so its final part is completed from the germline J gene. The chain couples TRBV6-2 or TRBV6-3 to TRBJ2-5; the D gene is possibly TRBD2 (5 bases). This CDR3 has 15 residues. Germline V gene data show CDR1 as MNHEY and CDR2 as SVGEGT. The V end lost 8 bases, the J end lost 1 base, and 17 bases lay between the germline ends. The CDR3 bases that were read are TGTGCCAGCCCGTGCCTGAGCGGCTTCCAAGAGACC. Amino acids: CASPCLSGFQET. The entire CDR3 protein reads CASPCLSGFQETQYF.

Worth noting for this clone: The junction differs from germline at one of its ends, possibly a read error. This same CDR3 is encoded by further DNA sequences in the sample. The CDR3 bases that were read are TGCAGCGTTGCGGACAGGGGCTATGGT. It encodes CSVADRGYG. Given in full, the CDR3 is CSVADRGYGYTF. The rearrangement links TRBV29-1 to TRBJ1-2, with 9 positions matching TRBD1. The read gets to within 3 residues of the CDR3 end, and the germline J gene fills in the rest. The CDR3 has 12 amino acids. Germline assignment: CDR1 SQVTM and CDR2 ANQGSEA.

This CDR3 is CASSEQGYAYEQYF. The CDR3 DNA, read in part, is TGTGCCAGCAGCGAACAGGGGTATGCCTACGAG. The gene calls are TRBV6-1 and TRBJ2-7, with 7 bases that match TRBD1. The CDR3 end lies 3 residues beyond the end of the read and is filled in from the germline J gene. The CDR3 totals 14 residues. V dropped 6 bases and J dropped 2; count of bases not matched to a gene: 7. Germline-derived CDR1 and CDR2 are MNHNS and SASEGT.

Of note for this clone: The CDR3 end is not reached by the read, which stops 3 residues before it; the germline J gene fills it in. The chain uses TRBV29-1 and TRBJ2-4, with 11 positions matching TRBD1. CDR1 and CDR2 from the germline V gene are SQVTM and ANQGSEA. The CDR3 covers 14 residues. The CDR3 bases that were read are TGCAGCGTTGAAAGGACAGGGGGCGGCTATGGT. Protein sequence: CSVERTGGGYG. The full CDR3 sequence reads CSVERTGGGYGQYF. The full variable domain, rest sourced from reference TRBV29-1 and TRBJ2-4, is SAVISQKPSRDICQRGTSLTIQCQVDSQVTMMFWYRQQPGQSLTLIATANQGSEATYESGFVIDKFPISRPNLTFSTLTVSNMSPEDSSIYLCSVERTGGGYGQYFGAGTRLSVL.

Details on this clone: The CDR3 end is not reached by the read, which stops 3 residues before it; the germline J gene fills it in. The chain couples TRBV20-1 to TRBJ2-1; D gene uncertain. This CDR3 has 16 amino acids. The V and J ends lost 3 bases and 0 bases respectively, with 15 bases between them. Germline V gene lookup returns CDR1 DFQATT and CDR2 SNEGSKA (reference sequence). CDR3 DNA (partial): TGCAGTGCTAGGGTGAAGGGCTTAAGCTCCTACAATGAG. Translating gives CSARVKGLSSYNE. In full, the CDR3 is CSARVKGLSSYNEQFF.

The DNA read from the CDR3 is TGCAGCGTGAGGACAGGGGTTGACTATGGC. This codes for CSVRTGVDYG. The whole CDR3 sequence is CSVRTGVDYGYTF. The rearrangement joins TRBV29-1 to TRBJ1-2, with TRBD1 matching 9 bases. With the read ending 3 residues before the CDR3 end, the germline J gene is used to fill in that end. The trim removed 6 bases at V and 3 bases at J, leaving 5 bases unmatched. The CDR3 has 13 residues. The germline V gene encodes CDR1 SQVTM and CDR2 ANQGSEA.

In regard to this clone: Read data end 3 residues before the CDR3 end; the end is taken from the germline J gene. The chain uses TRBV7-2 and TRBJ1-1; D perhaps matches TRBD1 (5 bases). From germline, CDR1 is SGHTA and CDR2 FQGNSA. The CDR3 covers 15 residues. The CDR3: CASSQGLAGVSTAFF. The part of the CDR3 DNA that was read is TGTGCCAGCAGCCAGGGACTAGCGGGAGTATCTACG.

To note about this clone: The read ends 3 residues shy of where the CDR3 ends; the end is completed using the germline J gene. This chain joins TRBV24-1 and TRBJ2-3, with TRBD2 matching 8 bases. The CDR3 loop spans 18 amino acids. V was clipped by 2 bases and J by 2 bases; unmatched bases: 11. Per the germline V gene, CDR1 is KGHDR and CDR2 is SFDVKD. The CDR3 here is CATSDWGKGAGDTDTQYF. CDR3 DNA (partial): TGTGCCACCAGTGATTGGGGTAAGGGAGCGGGAGACACAGATACG.

Concerning this clone itself: The sequenced fragment ends 3 residues before the CDR3 boundary, so the rest is inferred from the germline J gene. The chain combines TRBV13 with TRBJ2-2; TRBD1 matches at 7 bases. CDR1 and CDR2 from the germline V gene are PRHDT and FYEKMQ (reference sequence). The CDR3 consists of 12 residues. This CDR3 is CASSLTGAPLFF. The sequenced CDR3 bases are TGTGCCAGCAGCTTAACAGGGGCGCCG.

On this clone: One end of the junction varies from germline; a read error may be responsible. The read is 3 residues too short to cover the CDR3 end, so that end is filled in from the germline J gene. The same CDR3 is also encoded by other DNA sequences in this sample. The chain is built from TRBV29-1 and TRBJ1-3; 8 bases are shared with TRBD1. Germline V gives CDR1 SQVTM, CDR2 ANQGSEA. The CDR3 is 15 residues long. The sequenced CDR3 bases are TGCAGCGTTGAGAACTCAGGGGGCTCTGGAAACACG. This encodes CSVENSGGSGNT. The whole CDR3 protein reads CSVENSGGSGNTIYF. Based on the CDR3 plus reference TRBV29-1 and TRBJ1-3, the full variable domain is SAVISQKPSRDICQRGTSLTIQCQVDSQVTMMFWYRQQPGQSLTLIATANQGSEATYESGFVIDKFPISRPNLTFSTLTVSNMSPEDSSIYLCSVENSGGSGNTIYFGEGSWLTVV.

Of note for this clone: The read terminates 3 residues ahead of where the CDR3 ends, so the germline J gene completes it. J is TRBJ1-5 and V is TRBV7-2, with no clear D. CDR3 length equals 15 residues. Trimming cost V 2 bases and J 1 base, with 9 bases left between them. Looked up from germline, CDR1 is SGHTA and CDR2 is FQGNSA. The CDR3 protein is CASSLSEESNQPQHF. The DNA read from the CDR3 is TGTGCCAGCAGCTTATCAGAAGAAAGCAATCAGCCC. The full variable domain, with the rest looked up from reference TRBV7-2 and TRBJ1-5, is GAGVSQSPSNKVTEKGKDVELRCDPISGHTALYWYRQSLGQGLEFLIYFQGNSAPDKSGLPSDRFSAERTGGSVSTLTIQRTQQEDSAVYLCASSLSEESNQPQHFGDGTRLSIL.

In the case of this clone: The observed sequence ends 3 residues before the CDR3 terminus, with the missing tail filled in from the germline J gene. The V and J genes are TRBV6-2 or TRBV6-3 and TRBJ1-2; no clear D gene. CDR3 length equals 12 residues. The V gene lost 6 bases and the J gene lost 6 bases, with 11 bases spanning the gap. From germline, CDR1 is MNHEY and CDR2 SVGEGT. This chain's CDR3 is CASSPNSDGYTF. CDR3 DNA, as far as it was read: TGTGCCAGCAGCCCCAACAGTGATGGC.

About this clone itself: The read gets to within 3 residues of the CDR3 end, and the germline J gene fills in the rest. The chain joins TRBV6-4 to TRBJ1-1; 11 bases fit TRBD1. The CDR3 has 14 amino acids. V dropped 5 bases and J dropped 3; count of bases not matched to a gene: 2. Germline V gene sequence: CDR1 MRHNA, CDR2 SNTAGT. This chain's CDR3 is CASSRDRGDTEAFF. The CDR3 DNA, read in part, is TGTGCCAGCAGTCGGGACAGGGGGGACACTGAA.

Points on this clone: The CDR3 end falls 3 residues outside the read, so it is completed with the germline J gene. The chain has TRBV19 and TRBJ2-6; no reliable D call. Trimming removed 3 bases from V and 0 bases from J, with 6 bases in between. This CDR3 contains 15 residues. Germline V CDR1 and CDR2: LNHDA, SQIVND (reference sequence). CDR3 loop: CASSIADSGANVLTF. Partial CDR3 DNA: TGTGCCAGTAGTATTGCGGACTCTGGGGCCAACGTC.

CDR3 residues: CASSELIIGTGHNQPQHF. CDR3 DNA, as far as it was read: TGTGCCAGCAGTGAATTGATAATCGGGACAGGGCACAATCAGCCC. This chain links TRBV2 with TRBJ1-5, with 9 bases lining up with TRBD1. The read is 3 residues too short to cover the CDR3 end, so that end is filled in from the germline J gene. The CDR3 has 18 amino acids. V was pared by 2 bases and J by 3 bases, with 11 bases of the junction left unmatched. Germline-derived CDR1 and CDR2 are SNHLY and FYNNEI.

Concerning this clone itself: The CDR3 end falls 3 residues outside the read, so it is completed with the germline J gene. J is TRBJ2-3 and V is TRBV18; 7 bases map to TRBD1. In germline, CDR1 is KGHSH, CDR2 LQKENI. The CDR3 sequence is 14 residues long. The trim removed 4 bases at V and 1 base at J, leaving 2 bases unmatched. CDR3 in amino acids: CASSRTGGTDTQYF. The sequenced part of the CDR3 DNA is TGTGCCAGCTCACGAACAGGGGGCACAGATACG. The full variable domain, its missing parts supplied by reference TRBV18 and TRBJ2-3, is NAGVMQNPRHLVRRRGQEARLRCSPMKGHSHVYWYRQLPEEGLKFMVYLQKENIIDESGMPKERFSAEFPKEGPSILRIQQVVRGDSAAYFCASSRTGGTDTQYFGPGTRLTVL.

A remark on this clone: Coverage ceases 3 residues before the CDR3 finishes, and the germline J gene fills in the end. The chain recombines TRBV5-8 with TRBJ2-7, with TRBD1 identical over 9 bases. V trimming: 4 bases; J trimming: 3 bases; junction bases outside the gene matches: 8. This CDR3 has 15 residues. Germline assignment: CDR1 SGHTS and CDR2 YDEGEE. CDR3 DNA, as far as it was read: TGTGCCAGCAGCGTACCGGGACAGGGCCACTACGAG. This translates into CASSVPGQGHYE. The full CDR3 sequence reads CASSVPGQGHYEQYF.

Worth noting for this clone: Germline and junction disagree at one end, which may indicate a read error. The CDR3 bases that were read are TGCGCCAGCAGCCAAGATACGGCAGGTCAGCCC. Protein product: CASSQDTAGQP. The entire CDR3 reads CASSQDTAGQPQHF. This chain connects TRBV4-2 to TRBJ1-5, with D unclear. The read finishes 3 residues shy of the CDR3 end, and the germline J gene is used to complete it. Germline-derived CDR1 and CDR2 are LGHNA and YNFKEQ. CDR3 length: 14 amino acids.

On this clone itself: The read ends 3 residues early relative to the CDR3; the germline J gene fills the gap. The V and J genes are TRBV6-1 and TRBJ2-3; 8 bases are a match to TRBD1. Looked up from germline, CDR1 is MNHNS and CDR2 is SASEGT. This CDR3 has 14 amino acids. The CDR3 bases that were read are TGTGCCAGCAGTGAACTGACAGGGGTAGAGACG. It codes for CASSELTGVET. The entire CDR3 protein is CASSELTGVETQYF.

The CDR3 DNA, read in part, is TGTGCCAGCTCACCGACAGGGGTGGATCAGCCC. Protein sequence: CASSPTGVDQP. The whole CDR3 is CASSPTGVDQPQHF. The V gene is TRBV18, the J gene TRBJ1-5; 8 bases agree with TRBD1. The read terminates 3 residues ahead of where the CDR3 ends, so the germline J gene completes it. The germline V gene has CDR1 KGHSH and CDR2 LQKENI. V gave up 3 bases and J gave up 5 bases; unmatched junction bases: 3. The CDR3 length is 14 residues. Based on the CDR3 plus reference TRBV18 and TRBJ1-5, the full variable domain is NAGVMQNPRHLVRRRGQEARLRCSPMKGHSHVYWYRQLPEEGLKFMVYLQKENIIDESGMPKERFSAEFPKEGPSILRIQQVVRGDSAAYFCASSPTGVDQPQHFGDGTRLSIL.

The part of the CDR3 DNA that was read is TGTGCCAGTAGTATAACGGGACATATTAATGAAAAA. Encoded protein: CASSITGHINEK. The full CDR3 protein reads CASSITGHINEKLFF. The rearrangement uses TRBV19 and TRBJ1-4, with a possible D match to TRBD1 (6 bases). The read finishes 3 residues shy of the CDR3 end, and the germline J gene is used to complete it. Germline-derived CDR1 and CDR2 are LNHDA and SQIVND (reference sequence). V gave up 2 bases and J gave up 4 bases, with 11 bases separating them. The CDR3 consists of 15 residues.

As regards this clone: The CDR3 end falls 3 residues outside the read, so it is completed with the germline J gene. The chain is built from TRBV20-1 and TRBJ1-6; TRBD1 agrees at 10 bases. Germline values: CDR1 DFQATT, CDR2 SNEGSKA (reference sequence). The CDR3 is made up of 18 amino acids. J lost 8 bases, V lost 3 bases, and 16 bases had no gene match. The CDR3 DNA, read in part, is TGCAGTGCTAGTAGGGTGGTTAGAGGGACAGGGGTTTATTCACCC. It specifies CSASRVVRGTGVYSP. The whole CDR3 protein reads CSASRVVRGTGVYSPLHF.

Notes on this clone: The CDR3 end lies 3 residues beyond the end of the read and is filled in from the germline J gene. V is TRBV7-9 and J is TRBJ2-1, with D maybe TRBD1 (8 bases). The CDR3 spans 15 residues. Germline-derived CDR1 and CDR2 are SEHNR and FQNEAQ (reference sequence). V was shortened by 1 base and J by 7 bases, with 14 bases between the two germline ends. The sequenced CDR3 bases are TGTGCCAGCAGCTTAGGCACAGGGGGGGTGAATGAG. Translation: CASSLGTGGVNE. In full, the CDR3 reads CASSLGTGGVNEQFF.

A note on this clone: The CDR3 end is not reached by the read, which stops 3 residues before it; the germline J gene fills it in. The V gene is TRBV18, the J gene TRBJ1-2, with TRBD1 matching 7 bases. The germline gives CDR1 KGHSH, CDR2 LQKENI. The CDR3 is made up of 14 amino acids. CDR3 protein: CASRMTGLGNDYTF. CDR3 bases read: TGTGCCAGCCGGATGACAGGGTTGGGAAATGAC.

A remark on this clone: The DNA ends 3 residues before the CDR3 does, and the rest of the CDR3 is filled in from the germline J gene. The chain joins TRBV20-1 to TRBJ1-2, with D perhaps matching TRBD1 (5 bases). The CDR3 covers 15 residues. From germline, CDR1 is DFQATT and CDR2 SNEGSKA (reference sequence). CDR3 DNA (partial): TGCAGTGCTACACCTACGGCGGGGGGAGGAGAGACC. It codes for CSATPTAGGGET. In full, the CDR3 reads CSATPTAGGGETYTF.

As for this clone: The read gets to within 3 residues of the CDR3 end, and the germline J gene fills in the rest. The sample holds other DNA sequences that translate to the same CDR3. This chain connects TRBV7-3 to TRBJ2-1; D remains unclear. Trimming took 9 bases from V and 4 from J, leaving 19 bases between them. The CDR3 covers 15 residues. Germline V lookup: CDR1 SGHTA, CDR2 FQGTGA. This CDR3 is CASQRTSGPYNEQFF. The part of the CDR3 DNA that was read is TGTGCCAGTCAAAGAACCAGTGGTCCGTACAATGAG.

About this clone itself: With the read ending 3 residues before the CDR3 end, the germline J gene is used to fill in that end. This chain connects TRBV29-1 to TRBJ2-3, with 10 bases matching TRBD1. V lost 5 bases and J lost 4; bases outside the gene matches: 3. The CDR3 has 13 residues. Germline V gives CDR1 SQVTM, CDR2 ANQGSEA. The CDR3: CSVWTGGPDTQYF. The CDR3 DNA, read in part, is TGCAGCGTTTGGACAGGGGGACCAGATACG.

As for this clone: The CDR3 goes on 3 residues after the read ends, and that part is filled in from the germline J gene. The chain recombines TRBV19 with TRBJ2-2; D unresolved. This CDR3 is built from 14 residues. Germline CDR1 is LNHDA and CDR2 is SQIVND (reference sequence). Trimming pared 6 bases from V and 0 bases from J, leaving 8 bases between. The sequenced part of the CDR3 DNA is TGTGCCAGTAGGACTCCCGCGAACACCGGGGAG. Its protein is CASRTPANTGE. The whole CDR3 region reads CASRTPANTGELFF.